Sequencing of this T cell receptor beta chain was carried out in a study of cytomegalovirus exposure and HLA in healthy donors. Study observations and caveats: Researchers counted 180 or so TCR beta chains as cytomegalovirus-associated. After further analysis at a later stage, around 17,000 TCR beta sequences were associated with HLA alleles at 0.05 false discovery rate. Owing to their indistinguishability, certain V segments, notably TRBV6-2 and TRBV6-3, were excluded.

With respect to this clone: The antigen is undetermined.

With 60 Vbeta and 13 Jbeta primers, the PCR was carried out. In the authors' methods: Later reanalysis found around 74 million unique TCR beta chains, about 10 million of them shared. Data came from immunoSEQ multiplex PCR; TCRdb stores just in-frame clones and leaves some out. The D gene and trimming were derived from the DNA, and the V and J assignments and clone size from that table. This table has about 110,000 clones, 65% to 75% appearing once. Deletions cut 7 bases from V and 4 bases from J, with 13 bases between. CDR1 and CDR2 from the germline V gene are MDHEN and SYDVKM. CDR3 size: 14 residues.

The V call is TRBV28, the J call TRBJ1-4; the D gene is possibly TRBD1 (5 bases). This clonotype was obtained from a man aged 40-49 years in good health and CMV-seropositive. Sample: PBMCs. The CDR3 DNA sequence: TGTGCCAGCAACGTGGGGGGAGTTAATGAAAAACTGTTTTTT. Encoded protein: CASNVGGVNEKLFF.